This T cell receptor beta chain came from a study of a mutant IDH1 vaccine in newly diagnosed glioma (dated by TCRdb to the early 2020s). For context, the study as a whole: Vaccination began 4-6 weeks after radiotherapy alone, or alongside temozolomide cycles in the chemotherapy-containing groups. The approximately 30 treated patients were roughly 62% male and around 40% female, with a mean age of around 40 years. Prior to enrollment, standard therapy consisting of radiotherapy alone, temozolomide alone, or radiochemotherapy with temozolomide had been administered to patients, with the combination being received by most patients. Visit V12 was the week-35 safety follow-up and visit V13 was the week-47 end of study. Peripheral blood samples were drawn at six visits, namely V03 (baseline), V05, V07, V10, V12 and V13. Longitudinal TCRB deep sequencing was done for 25 to 30 treated patients, wherever samples were available for exploratory analyses.

Library method: the immunoSEQ multiplex PCR assay. Rearranged TCR beta chain sequences were amplified using the hsTCRB Kit according to the manufacturer's protocol. TCRB libraries were sequenced on an Illumina MiSeq. As for how the authors treated the data: The proprietary platform of the kit vendor was used for demultiplexing, trimming and gene mapping. Entries here come from immuneACCESS through TCRdb and include only in-frame sequences with V and J called. Some clones fail to appear in such tables; in the studies checked, an unresolved V gene covers under half of the shortfall, and the cause of the remainder is unknown. V, J and clone size were drawn from that table, and D and trimming were deduced from the DNA. The sample records about 32,000 clones, approximately 80% of which are singletons. Of the sample, 7.1% is held by the ten largest clones. What the authors observed across the whole study: Availability determined which PBMC samples were chosen for TCRB deep sequencing. No apparent relationship was observed between pseudoprogression and alterations in the top peripheral T cell clonotypes detected by TCRB sequencing. It was noted by the authors that analyses of patient blood samples could not be reproduced owing to sample limitations. Immune responses induced by the vaccine were seen in around 94% of patients across multiple MHC alleles.

The sample's time point label, in plain terms: week 35, safety follow-up. Each vaccine dose was 300 ug of a 20-mer mutant IDH1 peptide in Montanide, given subcutaneously with topical imiquimod. Patients received eight vaccinations in weeks 1, 3, 5, 7, 11, 15, 19 and 23, corresponding to visits V03 through V10. All donors had newly diagnosed IDH1-mutant astrocytomas of WHO grade 3 or 4 that showed loss of nuclear ATRX. The samples were drawn from NOA16, a multicentre, single-arm, open-label phase I trial in Germany that tested a mutant IDH1 peptide vaccine in humans for the first time. Genomic DNA for TCRB sequencing was extracted from EDTA blood using the DNeasy Blood and Tissue Kit. Note on this clone: Its antigen target is currently unknown. No much larger clone exists at a distance of one base, and base qualities are not known.

The CDR3 sequence holds 14 residues, the cysteine and phenylalanine included. CDR3 DNA only is kept here, 42 bases in frame from base 1. CDR1 MNHNS and CDR2 SASEGT are derived from the germline V gene. V gives up 2 bases and J gives up 6 bases, and the segment between their germline ends measures 12 bases. The sample was PBMCs, taken from a glioma patient whose treatment included an IDH1 peptide vaccine. The TCR originated in a woman in her late teens or twenties with glioma. The chain is encoded by TRBV6-1 joined to TRBJ2-3; 6 matching bases give a weak D call of TRBD1. The CDR3 sequence is CASSEQGYSDTQYF. The DNA is as follows: TGTGCCAGCAGTGAACAGGGGTATAGCGATACGCAGTATTTT.